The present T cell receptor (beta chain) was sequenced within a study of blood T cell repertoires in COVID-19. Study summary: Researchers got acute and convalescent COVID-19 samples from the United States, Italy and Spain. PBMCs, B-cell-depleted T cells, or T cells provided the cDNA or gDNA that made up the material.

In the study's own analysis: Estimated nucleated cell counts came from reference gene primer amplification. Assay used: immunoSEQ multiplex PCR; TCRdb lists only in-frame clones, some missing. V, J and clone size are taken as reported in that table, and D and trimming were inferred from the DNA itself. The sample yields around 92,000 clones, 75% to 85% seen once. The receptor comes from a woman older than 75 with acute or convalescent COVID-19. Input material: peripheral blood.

This chain's CDR3 is CASSLGLASNTGELFF. In DNA form, the CDR3 reads TGTGCCAGCTCACTTGGACTAGCTTCTAACACCGGGGAGCTGTTTTTT. V gene TRBV18 combines with J gene TRBJ2-2, with 8 bases fitting TRBD2. This CDR3 is 16 amino acids long. The ends lost 4 bases at V and 2 bases at J; junction bases unmatched: 6. The germline V gene has CDR1 KGHSH and CDR2 LQKENI.